What follows is one TCR beta chain and its context. Its antigen remains unidentified. This sample is drawn from a study of T cells after yellow fever vaccination. Study-wide context: Preparation used SMART-Seq v4 Ultra Low Input for the low-cell-number fractions. Study findings and constraints: Reappearance after the booster was seen for most primary-vaccination clones, at 95% to 96% CD4 and about 90% CD8.

The CDR3 contains 15 residues. Losses at the gene ends were 6 bases for V and 5 bases for J; bases not matched to a gene: 10. One entry per CDR3 protein results from TCRdb running MiXCR on the 5' RACE reads. The sample includes a few hundred thousand distinct CDR3 sequences, 4.1% of them seen just once. The sequence was obtained from a man between 18 and 35 years old who received the YFV17D yellow fever vaccine. Specimen: PBMCs, collected 5 days after the yellow fever booster vaccination. The genes are TRBV12-3 or TRBV12-4 and TRBJ2-3; 8 bases align to TRBD2. The CDR3 region has the DNA TGTGCCAGCAGCACCGGGACTAGAGGGGGAGATACGCAGTATTTT. Encoded protein: CASSTGTRGGDTQYF.